The rows below give T cell receptor beta chains drawn from one sample of a study of read filtering for tumor transcriptome and immune sequencing. One entry per CDR3 protein, called by TCRdb with MiXCR from the reads. The data show around 50,000 distinct CDR3 sequences, over 9% seen once. Specimen: a population of CD138-negative cells sorted from bone marrow. These receptors came from a donor older than 35 with multiple myeloma. The CDR3 runs from the conserved cysteine through the conserved F or W. The D gene is left open where the match is weak. The size of a clone is reported for some rows only, either as once, few or many, or as a class for expanded clones.

V gene,clone size,CDR3 length,J gene,D gene,CDR3 protein,CDR3 DNA
TRBV6-4,medium-sized,13,TRBJ2-1,TRBD2,CASSEGLAGLQFF,TGTGCCAGCAGTGAAGGACTAGCGGGGCTTCAGTTCTTC
TRBV2,many,14,TRBJ1-5,.,CASSEGPRGQPQHF,TGTGCCAGCAGTGAGGGGCCGCGAGGTCAGCCCCAGCATTTT
TRBV19,.,16,TRBJ2-7,.,CASRPAQGRGPYEQYF,TGTGCCAGTCGACCCGCCCAGGGGAGAGGGCCCTACGAGCAGTACTTC
TRBV6-5,many,17,TRBJ1-1,TRBD1,CASRPPGTGRVGTEAFF,TGTGCCAGCAGACCTCCCGGGACAGGGAGGGTGGGCACTGAAGCTTTCTTT
TRBV6-5,many,15,TRBJ1-1,.,CASSYSAGVGTEAFF,TGTGCCAGCAGTTACTCGGCAGGGGTGGGCACTGAAGCTTTCTTT
TRBV7-9,many,14,TRBJ1-1,.,CASSLFAEGTEAFF,TGTGCCAGCAGCTTATTTGCTGAGGGGACTGAAGCTTTCTTT
TRBV6-2/TRBV6-3,few,14,TRBJ2-3,.,CASTLAGTRDTQYF,TGTGCCAGCACTCTGGCAGGCACCCGGGATACGCAGTATTTT
TRBV9,many,16,TRBJ2-2,.,CASSVERTGNTGELFF,TGTGCCAGCAGCGTAGAAAGAACAGGGAACACCGGGGAGCTGTTTTTT
TRBV5-1,many,14,TRBJ2-5,.,CASSSYRRGETQYF,TGCGCCAGCAGCTCGTACAGGAGGGGAGAGACCCAGTACTTC
TRBV29-1,many,15,TRBJ1-1,TRBD1,CSVADGTARNTEAFF,TGCAGCGTCGCGGATGGGACAGCGAGGAACACTGAAGCTTTCTTT
TRBV10-1,many,13,TRBJ2-5,.,CASSEDLQETQYF,TGCGCCAGCAGTGAGGACTTGCAAGAGACCCAGTACTTC
TRBV18,many,13,TRBJ1-4,.,CASSPRANEKLFF,TGTGCCAGCTCACCCAGGGCTAATGAAAAACTGTTTTTT
TRBV5-1,many,15,TRBJ2-7,TRBD1,CASSLTGTGVSEQYF,TGCGCCAGCAGCTTGACCGGGACAGGGGTGTCCGAGCAGTACTTC
TRBV28,many,17,TRBJ1-5,.,CASKITKLFGSNQPQHF,TGTGCCAGCAAAATCACTAAGCTTTTTGGTAGCAATCAGCCCCAGCATTTT
TRBV12-3/TRBV12-4,many,16,TRBJ1-5,TRBD1,CASSPGTGPRNQPQHF,TGTGCCAGCAGTCCCGGGACAGGTCCTAGAAATCAGCCCCAGCATTTT
TRBV7-2,many,12,TRBJ2-5,.,CATGLNQETQYF,TGTGCCACCGGACTAAATCAAGAGACCCAGTACTTC
TRBV7-8,few,15,TRBJ2-2,.,CASSFRGKDTGELFF,TGTGCCAGCAGCTTCCGGGGGAAGGACACCGGGGAGCTGTTTTTT
TRBV7-6,many,16,TRBJ2-7,.,CASSLASRDKDYEQYF,TGTGCCAGCAGCTTAGCGTCCCGGGACAAGGACTACGAGCAGTACTTC
TRBV5-6,many,13,TRBJ2-7,TRBD1,CASSDRESYEQYF,TGTGCCAGCAGCGACAGGGAAAGCTACGAGCAGTACTTC
TRBV19,.,13,TRBJ1-5,.,CASSAGRDQPQHF,TGTGCCAGTAGTGCGGGAAGGGATCAGCCCCAGCATTTT
TRBV2,many,13,TRBJ1-2,.,CASSELRHYGYTF,TGTGCCAGCAGTGAATTAAGGCACTATGGCTACACCTTC
TRBV20-1,many,15,TRBJ2-5,TRBD1,CSPVSGTGGLETQYF,TGCAGCCCCGTGAGTGGGACAGGGGGCTTAGAGACCCAGTACTTC
TRBV29-1,few,14,TRBJ1-3,.,CSVDRQGSGNTIYF,TGCAGCGTTGATAGGCAGGGTTCTGGAAACACCATATATTTT
TRBV20-1,many,15,TRBJ1-1,TRBD1,CSARGTGGGNTEAFF,TGCAGTGCTAGGGGGACAGGGGGTGGGAACACTGAAGCTTTCTTT
TRBV19,many,16,TRBJ2-2,.,CASTPSGGGLIGELFF,TGTGCCAGTACCCCCAGCGGCGGGGGCCTTATCGGGGAGCTGTTTTTT
TRBV24-1,many,16,TRBJ2-3,.,CATSDIKGTRTDTQYF,TGTGCCACCAGTGACATAAAGGGGACCCGCACAGATACGCAGTATTTT
TRBV7-8,many,14,TRBJ1-2,.,CASSLGEATYGYTF,TGTGCCAGCAGCTTAGGGGAGGCAACCTATGGCTACACCTTC
TRBV18,few,16,TRBJ1-5,TRBD1,CASSPRARGIYQPQHF,TGTGCCAGCTCACCACGTGCCAGGGGGATTTATCAGCCCCAGCATTTT
TRBV20-1,.,9,TRBJ2-5,.,CSAEETQYF,TGCAGTGCTGAAGAGACCCAGTACTTC
TRBV9,many,16,TRBJ1-2,TRBD1,CASSEDNDRGSYGYTF,TGTGCCAGCAGCGAGGATAATGACAGGGGATCGTATGGCTACACCTTC
TRBV7-9,few,14,TRBJ2-7,.,CASSFTALGYEQYF,TGTGCCAGCAGCTTCACAGCCCTCGGGTACGAGCAGTACTTC
TRBV5-1,many,18,TRBJ2-4,.,CASSPKYTTPLAKNIQYF,TGCGCCAGCAGCCCGAAGTATACGACCCCTTTAGCCAAAAACATTCAGTACTTC
TRBV7-6,.,14,TRBJ1-3,.,CASSLLDSGNTIYF,TGTGCCAGCAGCTTACTCGACTCTGGAAACACCATATATTTT